The rows below give T cell receptor beta chains drawn from one sample of a study of blood T cell repertoires in COVID-19. Profiled with immunoSEQ multiplex PCR; TCRdb holds only in-frame clones, not every one. The table includes under 250,000 clones, around 85% detected once. The specimen sequenced was peripheral blood. These receptors all come from a man aged 45 to 65 with COVID-19, enrolled during active disease. Each CDR3 is given with its conserved first and last residue. The order of the fields is clone size, J gene, V gene, D gene, CDR3 DNA, CDR3 protein. A D gene is named only where the DNA matches it firmly. Not every row has a clone size; where given, it reads once, few, many or a size class.

NA TRBJ1-6 TRBV2 TRBD1 TGTGCCAGCAGTGGTTTGAGGACAGGGGGGGGACCCTCCTATAATTCACCCCTCCACTTT CASSGLRTGGGPSYNSPLHF
NA TRBJ1-4 TRBV18 TRBD1 TGTGCCAGCTCATACAAACCGGGACAGCCTGCAACTAATGAAAAACTGTTTTTT CASSYKPGQPATNEKLFF
NA TRBJ2-5 TRBV7-8 TRBD1 TGTGCCAGCAGCGGGGACAGGGGGTGGCAAGAGACCCAGTACTTC CASSGDRGWQETQYF
few TRBJ2-3 TRBV2 NA TGTGCCAGCAGTGTTGAGTCAGGGAGCACAGATACGCAGTATTTT CASSVESGSTDTQYF
once TRBJ2-7 TRBV4-2 NA TGTGCCAGCAGCCCACGGACGGGAGCGGCGGGCGAGCAGTACTTC CASSPRTGAAGEQYF
NA TRBJ1-4 TRBV15 TRBD1 TGTGCCACCAGCAGAGGACAGGGAGCGGCGAGTGAAAAACTGTTTTTT CATSRGQGAASEKLFF
NA TRBJ2-6 TRBV15 NA TGTGCCACCAGCAGAGATTCAGGTTTAACACCTGGGGCCAACGTCCTGACTTTC CATSRDSGLTPGANVLTF
NA TRBJ2-2 TRBV29-1 NA TGCAGCGTTGAAGTCGCAGAGAACACCGGGGAGCTGTTTTTT CSVEVAENTGELFF
NA TRBJ1-2 TRBV7-9 TRBD1 TGTGCCAGCAGCCTACCGGACAGGGTCACCTATGGCTACACCTTC CASSLPDRVTYGYTF
NA TRBJ2-1 TRBV7-2 TRBD1 TGTGCCAGCAGCTCCATTAGGGTGACAGGGTACAATGAGCAGTTCTTC CASSSIRVTGYNEQFF
NA TRBJ2-7 TRBV7-8 TRBD1 TGTGCCAGCAGCTTAGGTGGGGGACAGGGCGATGTGGACGAGCAGTACTTC CASSLGGGQGDVDEQYF
few TRBJ2-7 TRBV19 TRBD1 TGTGCCAGTAAAACCGGGACAGGGAGCTACGAGCAGTACTTC CASKTGTGSYEQYF
NA TRBJ2-2 TRBV18 NA TGTGCCAGCTCACCAAGACGACAGATCAACACCGGGGAGCTGTTTTTT CASSPRRQINTGELFF